The 13 T cell receptor beta chains listed next were all sequenced from one sample in a study of OX40 agonist ivuxolimab in advanced cancers. Profiling relied on immunoSEQ multiplex PCR, and the TCRdb table lists in-frame clones only, not all of them. The sample lists 65,000 to 95,000 clones; around 83% were seen once. The material sequenced was CD4+ or CD8+ T cells sorted from blood, taken in a trial of the OX40 agonist ivuxolimab. All receptors derive from an adult with an advanced solid tumor such as melanoma, head and neck, liver or kidney cancer.

V usage is TRBV5-1 and J usage is TRBJ2-5; D ambiguous. This CDR3 has 13 amino acids. CDR1 is SGHRS, CDR2 YFSETQ, per germline. Trimming stripped 4 bases from V and 1 base from J, with 8 bases between. CDR3 loop: CASSPNLQETQYF. CDR3 DNA sequence: TGCGCCAGCAGCCCCAACCTCCAAGAGACCCAGTACTTC.

This rearrangement joins TRBV11-2 to TRBJ1-2, with D unresolved. V was shortened by 4 bases and J by 7 bases, with 22 bases between the two germline ends. Germline CDR1 SGHAT, CDR2 FQNNGV. The CDR3 contains 16 residues. CDR3 DNA: TGTGCCAGCAGCTACCTCGCCGGGCCAAGAGGGAGTGGCTACACCTTC. It specifies CASSYLAGPRGSGYTF.

This clone was counted once. The chain uses TRBV5-1 and TRBJ1-5; 7 nucleotides align to TRBD1. J gave up 3 bases and V 0 bases, and 3 bases lay outside the gene matches. This CDR3 spans 15 amino acids. The germline V gene has CDR1 SGHRS and CDR2 YFSETQ. The CDR3 loop is CASSLGDSFNQPQHF. For the CDR3, the DNA is TGCGCCAGCAGCTTGGGGGACAGCTTCAATCAGCCCCAGCATTTT. The complete variable domain, with remaining parts taken from reference TRBV5-1 and TRBJ1-5, reads KAGVTQTPRYLIKTRGQQVTLSCSPISGHRSVSWYQQTPGQGLQFLFEYFSETQRNKGNFPGRFSGRQFSNSRSEMNVSTLELGDSALYLCASSLGDSFNQPQHFGDGTRLSIL.

The table lists this clone with a count of one. This chain joins TRBV5-1 and TRBJ2-3, with D uncertain. CDR3 length equals 11 residues. V was trimmed by 3 bases and J by 7 bases, leaving 6 bases between them. Germline-derived CDR1 and CDR2 are SGHRS and YFSETQ. The CDR3 DNA is TGCGCCAGCAGCTCCGACTATACGCAGTATTTT. Its protein product is CASSSDYTQYF. Full variable domain (remainder filled in from reference TRBV5-1 and TRBJ2-3): KAGVTQTPRYLIKTRGQQVTLSCSPISGHRSVSWYQQTPGQGLQFLFEYFSETQRNKGNFPGRFSGRQFSNSRSEMNVSTLELGDSALYLCASSSDYTQYFGPGTRLTVL.

The chain uses TRBV18 and TRBJ1-2; D might be TRBD1 (6 bases). Germline loops: CDR1 KGHSH, CDR2 LQKENI. This CDR3 has 13 residues. The V gene lost 7 bases and the J gene lost 6 bases, with 15 bases spanning the gap. Here the CDR3 reads CASYATRGNGYTF. The CDR3 DNA reads as TGTGCCAGCTACGCAACAAGGGGGAATGGCTACACCTTC.

This clone appeared a single time. The rearrangement links TRBV12-5 to TRBJ2-3; 8 positions agree with TRBD2. Germline V CDR1 and CDR2: LGHNT, FRNRAP. The V and J ends lost 2 bases and 0 bases, in that order; junction bases with no gene match: 4. This CDR3 is 16 amino acids long. In DNA form, the CDR3 reads TGTGCTAGTGGTTTGTACGGGGGGGGTAGCACAGATACGCAGTATTTT. Protein sequence: CASGLYGGGSTDTQYF.

The V gene is TRBV5-1, the J gene TRBJ2-5, with D tentatively TRBD2 (5 bases). V lost 4 bases and J lost 0, with 7 bases in between. Germline V gene data show CDR1 as SGHRS and CDR2 as YFSETQ. This CDR3 spans 13 amino acids. As DNA, the CDR3 is TGCGCCAGCAGCCCCGGGAACCAAGAGACCCAGTACTTC. This sequence encodes CASSPGNQETQYF.

This CDR3 reads CASSFSTGASTDTQYF. The CDR3 DNA reads TGTGCCAGCAGCTTCTCGACAGGGGCTAGCACAGATACGCAGTATTTT. The gene calls are TRBV11-2 and TRBJ2-3, with TRBD1 identical over 8 bases. The CDR3 consists of 16 residues. In germline, CDR1 is SGHAT, CDR2 FQNNGV. Germline trimming cut 3 bases from V and 0 bases from J; bases unmatched to any gene: 5.

In DNA, the CDR3 is TGTGCCAGCAGGGGCCCCCCTAGAGGGGAGCAGTACTTC. This encodes CASRGPPRGEQYF. This chain links TRBV27 with TRBJ2-7, with a weak D call TRBD2 (5 bases). The V end was cut by 6 bases, the J end by 7 bases, with 16 bases between. Germline loops: CDR1 MNHEY, CDR2 SMNVEV (reference sequence). The CDR3 consists of 13 residues.

The rearrangement joins TRBV7-9 to TRBJ2-2; 14 bases agree with TRBD2. With 4 bases clipped from V and 6 bases from J, the junction kept 4 bases outside the gene matches. This CDR3 has 16 residues. Germline loops: CDR1 SEHNR, CDR2 FQNEAQ (reference sequence). The CDR3 protein is CASSWGLAGEAGELFF. CDR3 nucleotides: TGTGCCAGCAGCTGGGGACTAGCGGGGGAAGCCGGGGAGCTGTTTTTT.

In this sample, this clone turned up many times. V gene TRBV28 combines with J gene TRBJ2-2; 15 nucleotides match TRBD2. Per the germline V gene, CDR1 is MDHEN and CDR2 is SYDVKM. Trimming removed 5 bases from V and 1 base from J; junction bases left unmatched: 2. The CDR3 spans 17 residues. The CDR3 here is CASSTGLAGGNTGELFF. Written as DNA, the CDR3 is TGTGCCAGCAGTACGGGACTAGCGGGGGGGAACACCGGGGAGCTGTTTTTT.

This chain connects TRBV6-1 to TRBJ1-4; D remains ambiguous. Trimming left V 2 bases short and J 5 bases short, with 9 bases between. Germline V gene data show CDR1 as MNHNS and CDR2 as SASEGT. CDR3 size: 14 residues. The CDR3 nucleotides read TGTGCCAGCAGTGAACAGCTCAAGAATGAAAAACTGTTTTTT. Amino acid sequence: CASSEQLKNEKLFF.

The chain joins TRBV6-1 to TRBJ2-1; no clear D. The ends were cut back, 9 bases at V and 5 bases at J, with 14 bases in the middle. The length of the CDR3 is 13 residues. The germline gives CDR1 MNHNS, CDR2 SASEGT. The CDR3 reads CASRTGRNNEQFF. As DNA, the CDR3 is TGTGCCAGTCGGACCGGTAGAAACAATGAGCAGTTCTTC.